Listed below are T cell receptor beta chains from one sample, sequenced in a study of blood T cell repertoires in COVID-19. Libraries were prepared by immunoSEQ multiplex PCR; TCRdb keeps only in-frame clonotypes and omits some of them. Counted here are 270,000 or so clones, approximately 80% occurring once; the ten biggest clones make up around 9.1%. The sequencing sample was made of peripheral blood. The receptor source for this set is a human donor in a cohort sampled during active COVID-19. CDR3s include the opening cysteine and the closing phenylalanine or tryptophan. D genes are given only for firm matches. Clone size is stated in some rows and not others, as once, few, many or a class when expanded.

D gene | J gene | clone size | V gene | CDR3 protein | CDR3 DNA
TRBD2 | TRBJ2-3 | NA | TRBV5-1 | CASSPLGLASTDTQYF | TGCGCCAGCAGCCCCCTAGGACTAGCGAGCACAGATACGCAGTATTTT
TRBD1 | TRBJ1-5 | NA | TRBV7-9 | CASSLTGGRQPQHF | TGTGCCAGCAGCTTAACAGGGGGCAGACAGCCCCAGCATTTT
NA | TRBJ1-2 | NA | TRBV5-1 | CASRIDQGHDGYTF | TGCGCCAGCAGAATAGATCAGGGGCACGATGGCTACACCTTC
NA | TRBJ1-1 | NA | TRBV29-1 | CSVEGRVYGMNTEAFF | TGCAGCGTTGAAGGCCGGGTTTACGGAATGAACACTGAAGCTTTCTTT
NA | TRBJ2-4 | NA | TRBV3-1/TRBV3-2 | CASSTADLAKNIQYF | TGTGCCAGCAGCACCGCGGATTTAGCCAAAAACATTCAGTACTTC
NA | TRBJ1-2 | NA | TRBV30 | CACQVPPSTNYGYTF | TGTGCCTGCCAGGTCCCTCCGTCCACAAACTATGGCTACACCTTC
NA | TRBJ1-4 | NA | TRBV5-1 | CASSSYRDGGEKLFF | TGCGCCAGCAGCTCTTACAGGGATGGCGGGGAAAAACTGTTTTTT
NA | TRBJ2-5 | NA | TRBV20-1 | CSASAGSRLTKYQETQYF | TGCAGTGCTAGTGCTGGTTCCCGACTAACTAAGTACCAAGAGACCCAGTACTTC
TRBD2 | TRBJ2-5 | NA | TRBV12-3/TRBV12-4 | CASSLLAGETQYF | TGTGCCAGCAGTTTACTAGCGGGAGAGACCCAGTACTTC
NA | TRBJ1-5 | NA | TRBV3-1/TRBV3-2 | CASSQGRGSNQPQHF | TGTGCCAGCAGCCAGGGGCGGGGGAGCAATCAGCCCCAGCATTTT
NA | TRBJ1-4 | NA | TRBV7-2 | CASSLTYNEKLFF | TGTGCCAGCAGCTTGACTTACAATGAAAAACTGTTTTTT
NA | TRBJ1-2 | NA | TRBV10-3 | CAISDLGGSNYGYTF | TGTGCCATCAGTGATTTAGGCGGATCTAACTATGGCTACACCTTC
NA | TRBJ2-5 | NA | TRBV11-2 | CASNNRQNLEETQYF | TGTGCCAGCAACAATCGACAGAACCTAGAAGAGACCCAGTACTTC
TRBD1 | TRBJ2-7 | NA | TRBV11-2 | CASSSSRDRGSGQYF | TGTGCCAGCAGCTCCTCCCGGGACAGGGGGTCAGGGCAGTACTTC
NA | TRBJ1-1 | NA | TRBV21-1 | CASSKESRLGAFF | TGTGCCAGCAGCAAAGAGAGCCGGCTCGGGGCTTTCTTT
TRBD1 | TRBJ2-5 | NA | TRBV5-4 | CASSRQGVKETQYF | TGTGCCAGCAGTCGACAGGGGGTGAAAGAGACCCAGTACTTC
TRBD1 | TRBJ2-1 | NA | TRBV9 | CASSARGTGGNNEQFF | TGTGCCAGCAGCGCTCGTGGGACAGGGGGCAACAATGAGCAGTTCTTC
TRBD1 | TRBJ2-7 | NA | TRBV5-1 | CASSLAQGGGEQYF | TGCGCCAGCAGCTTGGCACAGGGGGGCGGCGAGCAGTACTTC
TRBD2 | TRBJ2-2 | NA | TRBV5-1 | CASSFLAGYTGELFF | TGCGCCAGCAGCTTTCTAGCGGGGTACACCGGGGAGCTGTTTTTT
TRBD1 | TRBJ2-1 | NA | TRBV6-5 | CASRQPGQKYNEQFF | TGTGCCAGCAGGCAACCGGGACAGAAATACAATGAGCAGTTCTTC
TRBD1 | TRBJ1-2 | NA | TRBV4-3 | CASSQPGTGAAGYTF | TGCGCCAGCAGCCAACCCGGGACAGGGGCTGCTGGCTACACCTTC
NA | TRBJ1-4 | NA | TRBV2 | CASSESQPNEKLFF | TGTGCCAGCAGTGAATCACAGCCTAATGAAAAACTGTTTTTT
NA | TRBJ1-2 | once | TRBV28 | CASSLGAVYGYTF | TGTGCCAGCAGTTTAGGTGCGGTGTATGGCTACACCTTC
TRBD2 | TRBJ2-7 | few | TRBV10-3 | CAISESTSGSYEQYF | TGTGCCATCAGTGAGTCTACTAGCGGTTCCTACGAGCAGTACTTC
TRBD2 | TRBJ2-2 | NA | TRBV2 | CASSEIPGGTGELFF | TGTGCCAGCAGTGAAATCCCGGGGGGGACCGGGGAGCTGTTTTTT
NA | TRBJ2-6 | NA | TRBV6-1 | CASSERVSGANVLTF | TGTGCCAGCAGTGAAAGAGTCTCTGGGGCCAACGTCCTGACTTTC
NA | TRBJ2-7 | NA | TRBV5-1 | CASSLVAGRYEQYF | TGCGCCAGCAGCTTGGTGGCGGGGCGATACGAGCAGTACTTC
NA | TRBJ1-5 | NA | TRBV19 | CASNGQYSNQPQHF | TGTGCCAGTAACGGACAGTATAGCAATCAGCCCCAGCATTTT
TRBD1 | TRBJ1-5 | NA | TRBV19 | CASSSGQGAGGNQPQHF | TGTGCCAGTAGTTCGGGACAGGGGGCTGGGGGCAATCAGCCCCAGCATTTT
TRBD1 | TRBJ2-1 | NA | TRBV19 | CASSMTGGGNEQFF | TGTGCCAGTAGTATGACAGGGGGGGGCAATGAGCAGTTCTTC
TRBD1 | TRBJ1-2 | once | TRBV12-5 | CASGLVTGQGYYGYTF | TGTGCTAGTGGTTTGGTCACGGGACAGGGGTATTATGGCTACACCTTC
TRBD1 | TRBJ2-7 | NA | TRBV9 | CASSPHRDRGPTGTYEQYF | TGTGCCAGCAGCCCCCACCGGGACAGGGGGCCTACGGGGACCTACGAGCAGTACTTC
NA | TRBJ1-1 | NA | TRBV6-5 | CASSYSRVGGTEAFF | TGTGCCAGCAGTTACTCGCGGGTGGGCGGCACTGAAGCTTTCTTT
NA | TRBJ1-2 | NA | TRBV10-3 | CASRGAGYGYTF | TGTGCCTCCCGGGGGGCTGGCTATGGCTACACCTTC
TRBD1 | TRBJ2-7 | NA | TRBV6-5 | CASSYFPGQGYEQYF | TGTGCCAGCAGTTACTTTCCGGGACAGGGCTACGAGCAGTACTTC
NA | TRBJ2-7 | NA | TRBV5-1 | CASSLDAFSYEQYF | TGCGCCAGCAGCTTGGATGCGTTCTCCTACGAGCAGTACTTC
NA | TRBJ1-2 | NA | TRBV19 | CASRSDRTNGYTF | TGTGCCAGTAGGTCGGACAGAACGAATGGCTACACCTTC
TRBD2 | TRBJ2-5 | few | TRBV5-1 | CASSFSGGQETQYF | TGCGCCAGCAGCTTTAGCGGGGGGCAAGAGACCCAGTACTTC
TRBD1 | TRBJ2-7 | NA | TRBV6-5 | CASRRGLMYEQYF | TGTGCCAGCCGCAGGGGGCTGATGTACGAGCAGTACTTC
TRBD2 | TRBJ2-7 | once | TRBV5-1 | CASSFTSGGGYEQYF | TGCGCCAGCAGCTTCACTAGCGGGGGAGGATACGAGCAGTACTTC
TRBD1 | TRBJ2-7 | NA | TRBV6-6 | CASSYSTGGEQYF | TGTGCCAGCAGTTACTCGACAGGGGGTGAGCAGTACTTC
TRBD1 | TRBJ1-3 | NA | TRBV7-2 | CASSPRQGAFGNTIYF | TGTGCCAGCAGCCCCCGACAGGGGGCGTTTGGAAACACCATATATTTT
TRBD2 | TRBJ2-1 | NA | TRBV6-5 | CASSYSTSGYNEQFF | TGTGCCAGCAGTTACTCGACTAGCGGATACAATGAGCAGTTCTTC
NA | TRBJ1-5 | few | TRBV7-8 | CASSRYREGSQPQHF | TGTGCCAGCAGCAGATACAGGGAAGGGAGTCAGCCCCAGCATTTT
TRBD1 | TRBJ2-5 | once | TRBV9 | CASSVQGVETQYF | TGTGCCAGCAGCGTTCAGGGGGTCGAGACCCAGTACTTC
TRBD1 | TRBJ1-2 | NA | TRBV27 | CASSPGTGKYGYTF | TGTGCCAGCAGTCCTGGGACAGGAAAATATGGCTACACCTTC
NA | TRBJ2-7 | NA | TRBV18 | CASSPGGASYEQYF | TGTGCCAGCTCACCAGGGGGGGCCTCCTACGAGCAGTACTTC
NA | TRBJ1-2 | NA | TRBV7-2 | CASSTWTAQYGYTF | TGTGCCAGCAGCACTTGGACAGCCCAGTATGGCTACACCTTC
TRBD2 | TRBJ2-1 | NA | TRBV5-1 | CASSLGGGLSYNEQFF | TGCGCCAGCAGCTTGGGCGGGGGTTTATCCTACAATGAGCAGTTCTTC
TRBD1 | TRBJ1-4 | NA | TRBV19 | CATAVGQGVVREKLFF | TGTGCCACCGCCGTCGGACAGGGTGTCGTGAGGGAAAAACTGTTTTTT
NA | TRBJ1-1 | few | TRBV5-1 | CASSLDLGGKYGNTEAFF | TGCGCCAGCAGCTTGGATCTTGGGGGGAAGTATGGAAACACTGAAGCTTTCTTT
NA | TRBJ1-2 | few | TRBV7-2 | CASSLLDGYGYTF | TGTGCCAGCAGCTTACTCGACGGGTATGGCTACACCTTC
TRBD1 | TRBJ1-3 | NA | TRBV19 | CASSLLGQTSSGNTIYF | TGTGCCAGTAGTCTCTTGGGACAGACGTCCTCTGGAAACACCATATATTTT
NA | TRBJ1-1 | NA | TRBV9 | CASSVGGGALNTEAFF | TGTGCCAGCAGCGTAGGGGGAGGGGCCCTGAACACTGAAGCTTTCTTT
NA | TRBJ1-1 | NA | TRBV9 | CASSVAPPGMNTEAFF | TGTGCCAGCAGCGTAGCTCCTCCAGGAATGAACACTGAAGCTTTCTTT